This entry lists 17 T cell receptor beta chains sequenced from one sample in a study of OX40 agonist ivuxolimab in advanced cancers. Here immunoSEQ multiplex PCR was the method, and the copy in TCRdb shows in-frame clones only, minus some. This sample has about 41,000 clones; 84% occur once, and the top ten carry around 2.6%. Specimen: CD4+ or CD8+ T cells sorted from blood, collected in a trial of the OX40 agonist ivuxolimab. The receptors come from an adult with an advanced solid tumor such as melanoma, head and neck, liver or kidney cancer.

The chain is built from TRBV18 and TRBJ2-6; D unclear. The germline gives CDR1 KGHSH, CDR2 LQKENI. The CDR3 has 15 residues. Trimming stripped 3 bases from V and 0 bases from J, with 6 bases between. Here the CDR3 DNA reads TGTGCCAGCTCACCCCCCGGCTCTGGGGCCAACGTCCTGACTTTC. This sequence encodes CASSPPGSGANVLTF.

The genes are TRBV5-1 and TRBJ2-7; 10 positions match TRBD2. Germline V gene data show CDR1 as SGHRS and CDR2 as YFSETQ. Trimming removed 4 bases from V and 3 bases from J; junction bases left unmatched: 7. The CDR3 runs 15 residues. The CDR3 region has the DNA TGCGCCAGCAGCCCGGGGACTAGCGTCGGCTACGAGCAGTACTTC. Protein sequence: CASSPGTSVGYEQYF.

The chain links TRBV6-6 to TRBJ1-2, with D perhaps matching TRBD1 (5 bases). Per germline, CDR1 MNHNY and CDR2 SVGAGI (reference sequence). With 8 bases removed from V and 2 bases from J, the gap between germline ends came to 9 bases. The CDR3 is made up of 12 amino acids. The CDR3 loop reads CASAPGNYGYTF. Written as DNA, the CDR3 is TGTGCCAGCGCCCCAGGGAACTATGGCTACACCTTC.

The chain uses TRBV9 and TRBJ2-1; a weak D match, TRBD1 (5 bases). Germline lookup yields CDR1 SGDLS and CDR2 YYNGEE. The CDR3 consists of 15 residues. Trimming removed 4 bases from V and 0 bases from J, with 11 bases in between. The CDR3 DNA follows: TGTGCCAGCAGCCGACAGACAGCCTCCTACAATGAGCAGTTCTTC. Residues: CASSRQTASYNEQFF.

This sequence joins TRBV18 and TRBJ2-1; perhaps D is TRBD1 or TRBD2 (6 bases each). The CDR3 contains 12 residues. In germline, CDR1 is KGHSH, CDR2 LQKENI. V gave up 7 bases and J gave up 8 bases, with 12 bases separating them. CDR3 DNA: TGTGCCAGCTTATCGAGGGGGGATGAGCAGTTCTTC. Protein product: CASLSRGDEQFF. Looking up the rest from reference TRBV18 and TRBJ2-1 gives the full variable domain: NAGVMQNPRHLVRRRGQEARLRCSPMKGHSHVYWYRQLPEEGLKFMVYLQKENIIDESGMPKERFSAEFPKEGPSILRIQQVVRGDSAAYFCASLSRGDEQFFGPGTRLTVL.

J is TRBJ2-2 and V is TRBV9; weak D call: TRBD1 (5 bases). Germline CDR1 and CDR2: SGDLS and YYNGEE. The ends were cut back, 0 bases at V and 3 bases at J, with 18 bases in the middle. This CDR3 region has 18 residues. CDR3: CASSVDYRKKSYTGELFF. In DNA form, the CDR3 reads TGTGCCAGCAGCGTAGATTACAGGAAAAAATCGTACACCGGGGAGCTGTTTTTT.

This chain uses TRBV6-5 with TRBJ2-1; 7 nucleotides line up with TRBD2. This CDR3 has 14 amino acids. Germline values: CDR1 MNHEY, CDR2 SVGAGI. V lost 0 bases to trimming and J lost 10 bases; unmatched junction nucleotides: 6. The DNA of the CDR3 is TGTGCCAGCAGTTACTCGCGACTAGCCGGCGAGCAGTTCTTC. Protein: CASSYSRLAGEQFF.

The chain couples TRBV5-1 to TRBJ2-5; D is ambiguous. CDR3 size: 11 residues. Trimming shortened V by 2 bases and J by 2 bases, and 1 base separated the two germline ends. CDR1 SGHRS and CDR2 YFSETQ come from the germline V gene. CDR3 protein: CASSLQETQYF. The DNA of the CDR3 is TGCGCCAGCAGCTTACAAGAGACCCAGTACTTC.

This clone was counted once. V gene TRBV19 combines with J gene TRBJ1-1; no clear D. This CDR3 region has 15 residues. Per the germline V gene, CDR1 is LNHDA and CDR2 is SQIVND (reference sequence). V was trimmed by 4 bases and J by 1 base, leaving 13 bases between them. The CDR3 region is CASSRREHSNTEAFF. The CDR3 nucleotides read TGTGCCAGTAGTAGACGGGAGCACTCGAACACTGAAGCTTTCTTT.

This rearrangement joins TRBV30 to TRBJ1-5; tentatively, D is TRBD1 (5 bases). The germline CDR1 and CDR2 sequences are GTSNPN and SVGIG (reference sequence). The CDR3 contains 13 residues. Trimming stripped 3 bases from V and 2 bases from J, with 8 bases between. The CDR3 DNA sequence: TGTGCCTGGAGCGGGACGGGCAATCAGCCCCAGCATTTT. Its translation: CAWSGTGNQPQHF.

V is TRBV7-9 and J is TRBJ2-7, with D perhaps matching TRBD1 or TRBD2 (5 bases each). The germline gives CDR1 SEHNR, CDR2 FQNEAQ (reference sequence). The CDR3 is made up of 15 amino acids. Trimming stripped 6 bases from V and 6 bases from J, with 21 bases between. DNA of the CDR3: TGTGCCAGCAGTTTTCTTTTGACAGAGGACTCCGAGCAGTACTTC. Amino acids: CASSFLLTEDSEQYF. Complete variable domain (other parts from reference TRBV7-9 and TRBJ2-7): DTGVSQNPRHKITKRGQNVTFRCDPISEHNRLYWYRQTLGQGPEFLTYFQNEAQLEKSRLLSDRFSAERPKGSFSTLEIQRTEQGDSAMYLCASSFLLTEDSEQYFGPGTRLTVT.

In regard to this clone: Other DNA sequences in this specimen translate into the identical CDR3. The V and J genes are TRBV7-2 and TRBJ2-1, with TRBD1 matching 10 bases. Germline V CDR1 and CDR2: SGHTA, FQGNSA. V lost 3 bases to trimming and J lost 6 bases; unmatched junction nucleotides: 11. The CDR3 consists of 17 residues. CDR3 sequence reads: CASSFPSSGQGLNEQFF. The CDR3 nucleotides read TGTGCCAGCAGCTTCCCTAGTTCGGGACAGGGGCTCAATGAGCAGTTCTTC.

This chain joins TRBV5-1 and TRBJ1-2; D call uncertain. There are 14 residues in the CDR3. Trimming took 0 bases from V and 2 from J, leaving 8 bases between them. Germline assignment: CDR1 SGHRS and CDR2 YFSETQ. CDR3: CASSLVSGNYGYTF. Written as DNA, the CDR3 is TGCGCCAGCAGCTTGGTTTCGGGGAACTATGGCTACACCTTC.

This clone was seen a few times. The chain has TRBV7-9 and TRBJ2-3; TRBD2 matches at 12 bases. V dropped 2 bases and J dropped 5; count of bases not matched to a gene: 11. Germline V gene data show CDR1 as SEHNR and CDR2 as FQNEAQ (reference sequence). CDR3 length: 18 amino acids. This chain's CDR3 is CASSLPHRLAGERDTQYF. In DNA form, the CDR3 reads TGTGCCAGCAGCTTACCCCACCGACTAGCGGGAGAGAGAGATACGCAGTATTTT.

This chain links TRBV10-1 with TRBJ1-5; D gene ambiguous. The CDR3 spans 14 residues. V lost 0 bases and J 6 bases, leaving 9 bases between the germline ends. The V gene's germline CDR1 is WNHNN and CDR2 SYGVQD (reference sequence). In nucleotides, the CDR3 is TGCGCCAGCAGTGAGTCAGGGCGGGGTCAGCCCCAGCATTTT. Its protein product is CASSESGRGQPQHF.

V and J are TRBV9 and TRBJ1-2; no reliable D call. Per germline, CDR1 SGDLS and CDR2 YYNGEE. V lost 4 bases and J lost 1, with 8 bases in between. The CDR3 is made up of 13 amino acids. CDR3 residues: CASSTQDNYGYTF. The CDR3 DNA sequence: TGTGCCAGCAGCACCCAGGATAACTATGGCTACACCTTC. The full variable domain, in which reference TRBV9 and TRBJ1-2 provide the parts outside the CDR3, is DSGVTQTPKHLITATGQRVTLRCSPRSGDLSVYWYQQSLDQGLQFLIQYYNGEERAKGNILERFSAQQFPDLHSELNLSSLELGDSALYFCASSTQDNYGYTFGSGTRLTVV.

The chain recombines TRBV5-4 with TRBJ2-7, with unresolved D. The CDR3 consists of 12 residues. Trimming pared 4 bases from V and 4 bases from J, leaving 9 bases between. Germline V gene sequence: CDR1 SGHNT, CDR2 YYREEE (reference sequence). DNA for the CDR3: TGTGCCAGCAGCGAGGACGGGTACGAGCAGTACTTC. Its translation: CASSEDGYEQYF.